A selection of T cell receptor beta chains follows, all from one sample in a study of Ad26.COV2.S vaccination and SARS-CoV-2 variants. The data were produced by immunoSEQ multiplex PCR, yet TCRdb's version contains in-frame clones alone and is incomplete. This table holds about 87,000 clones, approximately 86% found once. Sequenced material: peripheral blood, taken after recovery from COVID-19. The receptors were sampled from a human donor who had recovered from COVID-19. Each CDR3 is given with its conserved first and last residue. The order of the fields is V gene, clone size, D gene, J gene, CDR3 DNA, CDR3 protein. The D gene is left open where the match is weak. For some rows the clone size is stated as once, few or many, or as a class when expanded; others skip it.

v_gene: TRBV6-2/TRBV6-3; abundance: -; d_gene: -; j_gene: TRBJ2-3; CDR3nt: TGTGCCAGCAGTGTGGGGGAGGCAGATACGCAGTATTTT; CDR3aa: CASSVGEADTQYF
v_gene: TRBV9; abundance: once; d_gene: TRBD2; j_gene: TRBJ2-7; CDR3nt: TGTGCCAGCAGCGTTGAACTAGCGGGAGACCACGAGCAGTACTTC; CDR3aa: CASSVELAGDHEQYF
v_gene: TRBV7-6; abundance: -; d_gene: -; j_gene: TRBJ2-7; CDR3nt: TGTGCCAGCAGCTTAGGACTGGGCGACACCGAGCAGTACTTC; CDR3aa: CASSLGLGDTEQYF
v_gene: TRBV7-9; abundance: -; d_gene: -; j_gene: TRBJ1-3; CDR3nt: TGTGCCAGCAGCGAGCAACAGGGAGTCACCATATATTTT; CDR3aa: CASSEQQGVTIYF
v_gene: TRBV28; abundance: -; d_gene: TRBD1; j_gene: TRBJ1-1; CDR3nt: TGTGCCAGCAGTCCGAACGGACAGGGGTTGATCACTGAAGCTTTCTTT; CDR3aa: CASSPNGQGLITEAFF
v_gene: TRBV4-1; abundance: -; d_gene: TRBD2; j_gene: TRBJ2-3; CDR3nt: TGCGCCAGCAGCCAAGGGTCGGGAGGATATCTTGATACGCAGTATTTT; CDR3aa: CASSQGSGGYLDTQYF
v_gene: TRBV27; abundance: -; d_gene: -; j_gene: TRBJ1-1; CDR3nt: TGTGCCAGCAGTTTTCAGGGGAACACTGAAGCTTTCTTT; CDR3aa: CASSFQGNTEAFF
v_gene: TRBV15; abundance: -; d_gene: -; j_gene: TRBJ2-7; CDR3nt: TGTGCCACCAGTGGGGGAGGTGCAGGGACTTCGTACGAGCAGTACTTC; CDR3aa: CATSGGGAGTSYEQYF
v_gene: TRBV28; abundance: -; d_gene: -; j_gene: TRBJ1-5; CDR3nt: TGTGCCAGCATTACAGGGCCGGGGGGTCCCCAATGGCATTTT; CDR3aa: CASITGPGGPQWHF
v_gene: TRBV24-1; abundance: -; d_gene: TRBD1; j_gene: TRBJ2-3; CDR3nt: TGTGCCACCAGTGACGAGGACAGGGTTAGAAATACGCAGTATTTT; CDR3aa: CATSDEDRVRNTQYF
v_gene: TRBV20-1; abundance: -; d_gene: TRBD2; j_gene: TRBJ2-3; CDR3nt: TGCAGTGCTAGTCTGGGACTAGCCACAGATACGCAGTATTTT; CDR3aa: CSASLGLATDTQYF
v_gene: TRBV9; abundance: -; d_gene: TRBD2; j_gene: TRBJ2-3; CDR3nt: TGTGCCAGCAGCGGGACTGGCGGGAGGGTTTCGGGCACAGATACGCAGTATTTT; CDR3aa: CASSGTGGRVSGTDTQYF
v_gene: TRBV19; abundance: once; d_gene: -; j_gene: TRBJ1-1; CDR3nt: TGTGCCAGTCGTTTTCAGGGATACACTGAAGCTTTCTTT; CDR3aa: CASRFQGYTEAFF
v_gene: TRBV6-5; abundance: -; d_gene: -; j_gene: TRBJ2-3; CDR3nt: TGTGCCAGCAGCAGGGATTCCACAGATACGCAGTATTTT; CDR3aa: CASSRDSTDTQYF
v_gene: TRBV9; abundance: -; d_gene: -; j_gene: TRBJ1-2; CDR3nt: TGTGCCAGCAGCGTAGGGCATATTATAGATGGCTACACCTTC; CDR3aa: CASSVGHIIDGYTF
v_gene: TRBV5-4; abundance: -; d_gene: -; j_gene: TRBJ1-4; CDR3nt: TGTGCCAGCAGCCATACTTTGGGAGGGGGGTATGAAAAACTGTTTTTT; CDR3aa: CASSHTLGGGYEKLFF
v_gene: TRBV24-1; abundance: -; d_gene: TRBD2; j_gene: TRBJ2-3; CDR3nt: TGTGCCACCAGTGATTTGCACTTCGGGACTAGCGGACGCTCGGCGCAGTATTTT; CDR3aa: CATSDLHFGTSGRSAQYF
v_gene: TRBV27; abundance: -; d_gene: TRBD1; j_gene: TRBJ1-6; CDR3nt: TGTGCCAGCAGTTTAATGGCAGGGGGCCGCTCACCCCTCCACTTT; CDR3aa: CASSLMAGGRSPLHF
v_gene: TRBV2; abundance: once; d_gene: TRBD2; j_gene: TRBJ2-7; CDR3nt: TGTGCCACCTCCTCCCCTAGCGGGTGGGAGCAGTACTTC; CDR3aa: CATSSPSGWEQYF
v_gene: TRBV12-5; abundance: once; d_gene: TRBD2; j_gene: TRBJ2-2; CDR3nt: TGTGCTAGTGGTTTACTAGCGGGAGCCGGGGAGCTGTTTTTT; CDR3aa: CASGLLAGAGELFF
v_gene: TRBV3-1/TRBV3-2; abundance: -; d_gene: TRBD1; j_gene: TRBJ2-7; CDR3nt: TGTGCCAGCAGCCGTCGGGACAGGGGGTTCTACGAGCAGTACTTC; CDR3aa: CASSRRDRGFYEQYF
v_gene: TRBV12-3/TRBV12-4; abundance: -; d_gene: -; j_gene: TRBJ1-1; CDR3nt: TGTGCCAGCAGTTTATCCGGCAGCACTGAAGCTTTCTTT; CDR3aa: CASSLSGSTEAFF
v_gene: TRBV7-9; abundance: -; d_gene: -; j_gene: TRBJ2-2; CDR3nt: TGTGCCAGCAGCCGAATGCTCGGCACCGGGGAGCTGTTTTTT; CDR3aa: CASSRMLGTGELFF
v_gene: TRBV5-6; abundance: -; d_gene: -; j_gene: TRBJ1-5; CDR3nt: TGTGCCAGCAGCTTCCGGGCCGGAGAAAATCAGCCCCAGCATTTT; CDR3aa: CASSFRAGENQPQHF
v_gene: TRBV21-1; abundance: -; d_gene: -; j_gene: TRBJ2-1; CDR3nt: TGTGCCAGCAGCAAAGAGAAGAGGGATCCTACAAATACTGAGCAGTTCTTC; CDR3aa: CASSKEKRDPTNTEQFF
v_gene: TRBV7-2; abundance: -; d_gene: -; j_gene: TRBJ2-1; CDR3nt: TGTGCCAGCAGCCCCCGGACTAACCAATTCCTCTTC; CDR3aa: CASSPRTNQFLF
v_gene: TRBV13; abundance: -; d_gene: TRBD1; j_gene: TRBJ2-2; CDR3nt: TGTGCCAGCAGCTCCGACTCCCCGGGACAGGGGGTCCCCGCGAACACCGGGGAGCTGTTTTTT; CDR3aa: CASSSDSPGQGVPANTGELFF
v_gene: TRBV30; abundance: -; d_gene: -; j_gene: TRBJ1-3; CDR3nt: TGTGCCTGGAGGTTGGGGAGGGTTTCCAGAAACACCATATATTTT; CDR3aa: CAWRLGRVSRNTIYF
v_gene: TRBV4-1; abundance: once; d_gene: TRBD1; j_gene: TRBJ1-2; CDR3nt: TGCGCCAGCAGCCAGCAGGGGGTCTATGGCTACACCTTC; CDR3aa: CASSQQGVYGYTF
v_gene: TRBV28; abundance: once; d_gene: TRBD2; j_gene: TRBJ2-7; CDR3nt: TGTGCCAGCAGCTTAGGACTAGCGCGATCCTACGAGCAGTACTTC; CDR3aa: CASSLGLARSYEQYF
v_gene: TRBV9; abundance: -; d_gene: -; j_gene: TRBJ1-2; CDR3nt: TGTGCCAGCAGCGAGGGTAAAAACTATGGCTACACCTTC; CDR3aa: CASSEGKNYGYTF
v_gene: TRBV11-3; abundance: -; d_gene: -; j_gene: TRBJ1-1; CDR3nt: TGTGCCAGCAGCTTATTCTGGGGCACTGAAGCTTTCTTT; CDR3aa: CASSLFWGTEAFF
v_gene: TRBV28; abundance: -; d_gene: -; j_gene: TRBJ1-1; CDR3nt: TGTGCCAGCAGCCTGCAGGGGCCTTACACTGAAGCTTTCTTT; CDR3aa: CASSLQGPYTEAFF
v_gene: TRBV27; abundance: -; d_gene: TRBD1; j_gene: TRBJ1-2; CDR3nt: TGTGCCAGCAGTTTAATGGGACAGAACTATGGCTACACCTTC; CDR3aa: CASSLMGQNYGYTF
v_gene: TRBV9; abundance: -; d_gene: TRBD1; j_gene: TRBJ1-4; CDR3nt: TGTGCCAGCAGCTTAGACGGGTTGACAGGGGTCAGTGAAAAACTGTTTTTT; CDR3aa: CASSLDGLTGVSEKLFF
v_gene: TRBV7-3; abundance: -; d_gene: TRBD2; j_gene: TRBJ2-1; CDR3nt: TGTGCCAGCAGCTTAACGATCCTAGCGGGAAGGGAGCAGTTCTTC; CDR3aa: CASSLTILAGREQFF
v_gene: TRBV27; abundance: -; d_gene: -; j_gene: TRBJ2-7; CDR3nt: TGTGCCAGCAGTTTATCGAAGGCAGGGAGATACTACGAGCAGTACTTC; CDR3aa: CASSLSKAGRYYEQYF
v_gene: TRBV29-1; abundance: few; d_gene: -; j_gene: TRBJ1-2; CDR3nt: TGCAGCGTTGATGTTAGGGGTAACTATGGCTACACCTTC; CDR3aa: CSVDVRGNYGYTF
v_gene: TRBV18; abundance: -; d_gene: -; j_gene: TRBJ2-5; CDR3nt: TGTGCCAGCTCACGACAGGAAGCGGAAGACCAAGAGACCCAGTACTTC; CDR3aa: CASSRQEAEDQETQYF
v_gene: TRBV28; abundance: few; d_gene: -; j_gene: TRBJ1-5; CDR3nt: TGTGCCAGCAGGGGGTCCTATAGCAATCAGCCCCAGCATTTT; CDR3aa: CASRGSYSNQPQHF
v_gene: TRBV5-1; abundance: -; d_gene: -; j_gene: TRBJ1-2; CDR3nt: TGCGCCAGCAGGCCGGAACCTGGCTACACCTTC; CDR3aa: CASRPEPGYTF
v_gene: TRBV21-1; abundance: once; d_gene: -; j_gene: TRBJ2-1; CDR3nt: TGTGCCAGCAGCAAAGGAGGATGGGGGTTGAGTTTTGTTGGCGAGCAGTTCTTC; CDR3aa: CASSKGGWGLSFVGEQFF
v_gene: TRBV5-1; abundance: -; d_gene: TRBD1; j_gene: TRBJ2-7; CDR3nt: TGCGCCAGCAGCTTGGCCTCAGGGGGTTCCTACGAGCAGTACTTC; CDR3aa: CASSLASGGSYEQYF
v_gene: TRBV6-2/TRBV6-3; abundance: -; d_gene: -; j_gene: TRBJ1-5; CDR3nt: TGTGCCAGCAGTTATGGGCCAGGGTGGAGTCAGCCCCAGCATTTT; CDR3aa: CASSYGPGWSQPQHF
v_gene: TRBV5-1; abundance: few; d_gene: TRBD1; j_gene: TRBJ2-7; CDR3nt: TGCGCCAGCAGCTCAGGACAGGGTCTTTACGAGCAGTACTTC; CDR3aa: CASSSGQGLYEQYF
v_gene: TRBV14; abundance: -; d_gene: -; j_gene: TRBJ1-2; CDR3nt: TGTGCCAGCAGCCAAGACGGCTATGGCTACACCTTC; CDR3aa: CASSQDGYGYTF
v_gene: TRBV5-4; abundance: -; d_gene: -; j_gene: TRBJ2-5; CDR3nt: TGTGCCAGCAGCTCGGGACAGGGTGTCCCTAGCGGGAGTCGGGAGACCCAGTACTTC; CDR3aa: CASSSGQGVPSGSRETQYF
v_gene: TRBV7-2; abundance: -; d_gene: -; j_gene: TRBJ2-7; CDR3nt: TGTGCCAGCAGCTCCCGGACTTACTCCTACGAGCAGTACTTC; CDR3aa: CASSSRTYSYEQYF
v_gene: TRBV10-1; abundance: few; d_gene: -; j_gene: TRBJ1-2; CDR3nt: TGCGCCAGCAGTGAGGGCAGGGGACATGGCTACACCTTC; CDR3aa: CASSEGRGHGYTF
v_gene: TRBV2; abundance: once; d_gene: TRBD1; j_gene: TRBJ1-6; CDR3nt: TGTGCCAGCAGTGAAGCGGTGACAGGGGGCCGCTCACCCCTCCACTTT; CDR3aa: CASSEAVTGGRSPLHF
v_gene: TRBV3-1/TRBV3-2; abundance: -; d_gene: TRBD2; j_gene: TRBJ2-7; CDR3nt: TGTGCCAGCAGCCCCCTGGCTAGCGGGGTGCGCAACGAGCAGTACTTC; CDR3aa: CASSPLASGVRNEQYF
v_gene: TRBV24-1; abundance: -; d_gene: TRBD1; j_gene: TRBJ2-3; CDR3nt: TGTGCCACCAGTGATAAAAAGACAGGGTTGGATACGCAGTATTTT; CDR3aa: CATSDKKTGLDTQYF
v_gene: TRBV19; abundance: -; d_gene: -; j_gene: TRBJ1-4; CDR3nt: TGTGCCAGTAGCAGCAGGCTTAATGAAAAACTGTTTTTT; CDR3aa: CASSSRLNEKLFF
v_gene: TRBV5-1; abundance: -; d_gene: -; j_gene: TRBJ1-1; CDR3nt: TGCGCCAGCAGCTTGGAAAGGGGCGAGAACACTGAAGCTTTCTTT; CDR3aa: CASSLERGENTEAFF
v_gene: TRBV19; abundance: -; d_gene: -; j_gene: TRBJ1-2; CDR3nt: TGTGCCAGTAGTATAGGGATAGGGTCGGGTGGCTACACCTTC; CDR3aa: CASSIGIGSGGYTF